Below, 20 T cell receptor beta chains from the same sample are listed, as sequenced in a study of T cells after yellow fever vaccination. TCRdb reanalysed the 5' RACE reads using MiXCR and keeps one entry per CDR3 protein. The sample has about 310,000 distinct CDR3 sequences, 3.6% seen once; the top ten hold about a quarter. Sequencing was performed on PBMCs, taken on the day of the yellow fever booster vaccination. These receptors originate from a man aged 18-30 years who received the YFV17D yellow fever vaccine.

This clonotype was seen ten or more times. CDR3 nucleotides: TGCGCCAGCAGCGTGGGACAGGGTTATGCAGATACGCAGTATTTT. This codes for CASSVGQGYADTQYF. This rearrangement joins TRBV5-1 to TRBJ2-3; TRBD1 matches at 9 bases. The CDR3 runs to 15 residues. The germline V gene has CDR1 SGHRS and CDR2 YFSETQ. Trimming at V came to 4 bases and at J to 4 bases, leaving 7 bases not matched to a gene.

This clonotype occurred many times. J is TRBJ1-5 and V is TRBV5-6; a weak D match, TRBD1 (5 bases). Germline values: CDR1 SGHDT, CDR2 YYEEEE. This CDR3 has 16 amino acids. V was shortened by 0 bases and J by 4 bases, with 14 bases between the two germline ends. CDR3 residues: CASSLGGTEPNQPQHF. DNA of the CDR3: TGTGCCAGCAGCTTGGGGGGGACTGAGCCTAATCAGCCCCAGCATTTT.

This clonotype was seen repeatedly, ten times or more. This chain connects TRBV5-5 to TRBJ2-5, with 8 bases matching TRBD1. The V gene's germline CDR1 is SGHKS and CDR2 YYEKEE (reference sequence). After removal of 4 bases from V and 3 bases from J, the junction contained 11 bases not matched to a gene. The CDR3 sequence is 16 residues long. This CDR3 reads CASSPFGQGPKETQYF. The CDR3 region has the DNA TGTGCCAGCAGCCCCTTCGGACAGGGACCCAAAGAGACCCAGTACTTC.

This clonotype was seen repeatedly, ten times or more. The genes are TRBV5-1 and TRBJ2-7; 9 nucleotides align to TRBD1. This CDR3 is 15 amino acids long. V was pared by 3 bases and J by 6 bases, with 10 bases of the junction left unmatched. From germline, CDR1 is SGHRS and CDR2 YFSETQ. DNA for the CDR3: TGCGCCAGCAGCTCGTCACCGGGACAGGGATCCGAGCAGTACTTC. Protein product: CASSSSPGQGSEQYF.

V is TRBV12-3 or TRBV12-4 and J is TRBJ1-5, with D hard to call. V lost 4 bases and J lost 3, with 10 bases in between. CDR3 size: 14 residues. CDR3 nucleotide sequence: TGTGCCAGCAGTTCAGAAAATACCAATCAGCCCCAGCATTTT. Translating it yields CASSSENTNQPQHF.

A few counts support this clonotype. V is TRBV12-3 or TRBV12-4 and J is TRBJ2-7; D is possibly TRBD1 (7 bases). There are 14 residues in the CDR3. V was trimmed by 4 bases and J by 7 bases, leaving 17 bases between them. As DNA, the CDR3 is TGTGCCAGCAGTTCCTCTTCAGGGGGGCGGGAGCAGTACTTC. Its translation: CASSSSSGGREQYF.

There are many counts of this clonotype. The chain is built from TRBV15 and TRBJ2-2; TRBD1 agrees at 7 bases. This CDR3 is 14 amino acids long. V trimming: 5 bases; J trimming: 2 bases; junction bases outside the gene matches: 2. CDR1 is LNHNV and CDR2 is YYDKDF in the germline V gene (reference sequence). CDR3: CATSWDRNTGELFF. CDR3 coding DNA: TGTGCCACCAGCTGGGACAGAAACACCGGGGAGCTGTTTTTT. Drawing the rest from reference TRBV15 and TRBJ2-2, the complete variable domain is DAMVIQNPRYQVTQFGKPVTLSCSQTLNHNVMYWYQQKSSQAPKLLFHYYDKDFNNEADTPDNFQSRRPNTSFCFLDIRSPGLGDTAMYLCATSWDRNTGELFFGEGSRLTVL.

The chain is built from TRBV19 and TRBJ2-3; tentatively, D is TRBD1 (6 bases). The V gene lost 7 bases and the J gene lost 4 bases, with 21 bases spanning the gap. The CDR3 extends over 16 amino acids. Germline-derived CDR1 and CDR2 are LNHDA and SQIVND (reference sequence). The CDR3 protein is CASTNGKGGWADTQYF. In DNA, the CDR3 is TGTGCCAGTACCAACGGGAAAGGGGGTTGGGCAGATACGCAGTATTTT.

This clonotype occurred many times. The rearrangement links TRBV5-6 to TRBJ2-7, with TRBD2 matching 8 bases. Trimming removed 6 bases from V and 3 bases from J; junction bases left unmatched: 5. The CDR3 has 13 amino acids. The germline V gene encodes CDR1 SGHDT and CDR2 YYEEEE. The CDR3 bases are TGTGCCAGCAACACTCGGGGGGGCTACGAGCAGTACGTC. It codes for CASNTRGGYEQYV.

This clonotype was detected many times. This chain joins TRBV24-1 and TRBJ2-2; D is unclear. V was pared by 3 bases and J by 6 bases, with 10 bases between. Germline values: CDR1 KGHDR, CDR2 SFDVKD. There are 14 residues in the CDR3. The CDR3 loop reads CATSDPFPPGELFF. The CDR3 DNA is TGTGCCACCAGTGATCCCTTCCCGCCCGGGGAGCTGTTTTTT.

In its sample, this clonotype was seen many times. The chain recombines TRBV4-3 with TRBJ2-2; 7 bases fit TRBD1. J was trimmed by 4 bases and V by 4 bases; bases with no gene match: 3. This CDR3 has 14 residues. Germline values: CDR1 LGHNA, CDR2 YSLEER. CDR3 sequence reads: CASSLGTATGELFF. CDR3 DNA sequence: TGCGCCAGCAGCCTTGGGACAGCCACCGGGGAGCTGTTTTTT.

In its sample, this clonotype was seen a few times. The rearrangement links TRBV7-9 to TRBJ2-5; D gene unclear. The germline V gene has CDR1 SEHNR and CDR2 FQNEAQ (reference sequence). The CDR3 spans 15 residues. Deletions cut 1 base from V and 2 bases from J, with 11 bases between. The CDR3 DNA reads TGTGCCAGCAGCTTAGAGGCAGGTCATCAAGAGACCCAGTACTTC. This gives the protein CASSLEAGHQETQYF.

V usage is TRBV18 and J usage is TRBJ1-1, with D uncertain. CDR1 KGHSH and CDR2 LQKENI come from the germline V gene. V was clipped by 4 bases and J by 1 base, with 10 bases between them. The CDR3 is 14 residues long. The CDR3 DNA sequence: TGTGCCAGCTCACGGGCACCCCCGAACACTGAAGCTTTCTTT. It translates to CASSRAPPNTEAFF.

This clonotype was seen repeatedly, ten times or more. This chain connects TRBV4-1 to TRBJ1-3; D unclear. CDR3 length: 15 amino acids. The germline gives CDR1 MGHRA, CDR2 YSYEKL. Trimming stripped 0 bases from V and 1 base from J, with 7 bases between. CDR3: CASSQEGASGNTIYF. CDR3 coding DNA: TGCGCCAGCAGCCAAGAGGGCGCTTCTGGAAACACCATATATTTT.

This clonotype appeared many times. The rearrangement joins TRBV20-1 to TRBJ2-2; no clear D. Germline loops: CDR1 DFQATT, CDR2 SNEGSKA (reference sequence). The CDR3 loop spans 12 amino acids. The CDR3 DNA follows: TGCGGCTCCGCCACCGGCACCGGGGAGCTGTTTTTT. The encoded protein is CGSATGTGELFF.

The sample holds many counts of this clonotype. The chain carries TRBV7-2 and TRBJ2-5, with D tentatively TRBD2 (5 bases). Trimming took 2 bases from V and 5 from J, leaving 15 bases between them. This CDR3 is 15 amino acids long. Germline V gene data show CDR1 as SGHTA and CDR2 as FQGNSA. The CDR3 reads CASSLNWGGGETQYF. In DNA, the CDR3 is TGTGCCAGCAGCTTAAACTGGGGTGGCGGGGAGACCCAGTACTTC.

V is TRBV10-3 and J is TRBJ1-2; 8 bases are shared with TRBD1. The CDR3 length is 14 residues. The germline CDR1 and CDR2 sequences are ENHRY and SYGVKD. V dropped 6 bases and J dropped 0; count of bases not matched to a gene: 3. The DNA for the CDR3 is TGTGCCATCAGCGACAGGGGTGCTAACTATGGCTACACCTTC. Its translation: CAISDRGANYGYTF.

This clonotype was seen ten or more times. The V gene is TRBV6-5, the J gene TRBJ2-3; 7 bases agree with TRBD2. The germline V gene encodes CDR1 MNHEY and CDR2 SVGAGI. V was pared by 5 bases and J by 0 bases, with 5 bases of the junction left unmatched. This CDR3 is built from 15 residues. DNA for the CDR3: TGTGCCAGCAGTCCAAGCGGGGAGAGCACAGATACGCAGTATTTT. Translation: CASSPSGESTDTQYF.

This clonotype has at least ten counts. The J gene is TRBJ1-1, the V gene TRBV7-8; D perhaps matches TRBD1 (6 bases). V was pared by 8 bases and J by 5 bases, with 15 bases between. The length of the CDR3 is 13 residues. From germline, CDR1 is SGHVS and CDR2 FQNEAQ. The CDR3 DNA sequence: TGTGCCAGCCTCCCCGGGGGCTGGACTGAAGCTTTCTTT. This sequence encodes CASLPGGWTEAFF. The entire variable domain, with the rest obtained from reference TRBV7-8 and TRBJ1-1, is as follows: GAGVSQSPRYKVAKRGQDVALRCDPISGHVSLFWYQQALGQGPEFLTYFQNEAQLDKSGLPSDRFFAERPEGSVSTLKIQRTQQEDSAVYLCASLPGGWTEAFFGQGTRLTVV.

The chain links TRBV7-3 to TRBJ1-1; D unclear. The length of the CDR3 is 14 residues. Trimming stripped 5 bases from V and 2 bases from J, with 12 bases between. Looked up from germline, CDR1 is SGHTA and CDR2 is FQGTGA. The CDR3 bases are TGTGCCAGCAGCACATCAGGTTCTAACACTGAAGCTTTCTTT. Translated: CASSTSGSNTEAFF.